This TCR beta chain comes out of a study of graft-versus-host responses after intestinal transplantation. The overall study: Tacrolimus and steroids were given for 2 to 3 years to all recipients after anti-thymocyte globulin induction.

Study-wide results and limits: Maximum circulating GvH clone levels tracked with early post-transplant HvG decreases.

This clone appeared once. The antigen is not known. The assay was immunoSEQ multiplex PCR, and TCRdb's table has in-frame clones only and misses some. The sample yields about 120,000 clones, over 85% seen once. The origin of this receptor is a human donor who received an intestinal transplant. Sample: unstimulated CD4+ T cells sorted from spleen or lymph node cells, taken before intestinal transplant.

CDR3 sequence: CASSLEPDTQYF. DNA for the CDR3: TGTGCCAGCAGCTTAGAGCCAGATACGCAGTATTTT. This chain uses TRBV13 with TRBJ2-3; D remains ambiguous. The germline V and J ends were trimmed by 1 base and 4 bases, with 3 bases remaining between them. Germline V lookup: CDR1 PRHDT, CDR2 FYEKMQ (reference sequence). This CDR3 has 12 amino acids.